These T cell receptor beta chains were read from a single sample in a study of cytomegalovirus exposure and HLA in healthy donors. Repertoires were generated with immunoSEQ multiplex PCR, while TCRdb's copy carries only in-frame clones and drops some. This table holds about 90,000 clones, around 84% found once. The sequenced sample consisted of PBMCs. Every receptor here comes from a woman aged 40 to 49 in good health and CMV-seropositive. Both conserved end residues are part of each CDR3. A D gene is named only where the DNA matches it firmly. Clone size is given for some rows only: seen once, a few or many times, or a class if the clone is expanded.

few	TRBV6-5	TRBJ2-7	TRBD2	TGTGCCAGCAGTTACAGACTAGCGGGAGCGGGCTACGAGCAGTACTTC	CASSYRLAGAGYEQYF
NA	TRBV11-3	TRBJ1-1	NA	TGTGCCAGCAGCCGCAGAGGAGTTGACACTGAAGCTTTCTTT	CASSRRGVDTEAFF
once	TRBV14	TRBJ1-3	NA	TGTGCCAGCAGCCAAGATGTACAATCTGGAAACACCATATATTTT	CASSQDVQSGNTIYF
NA	TRBV7-7	TRBJ2-7	NA	TGTGCTAGCAGCTTATCCAGCGGAAGCACCTACGAGCAGTACTTC	CASSLSSGSTYEQYF
NA	TRBV7-8	TRBJ1-1	TRBD1	TGTGCCAGCAGCCCCAGGGACAGCCTCACGAACACTGAAGCTTTCTTT	CASSPRDSLTNTEAFF
NA	TRBV5-1	TRBJ2-5	TRBD2	TGCGCCAGCAGCATCGGACTAGCGGGAGCTTATGAGACCCAGTACTTC	CASSIGLAGAYETQYF
NA	TRBV29-1	TRBJ1-5	NA	TGCAGCGTGTCACGCGATAGCAATCAGCCCCAGCATTTT	CSVSRDSNQPQHF
once	TRBV29-1	TRBJ1-2	TRBD1	TGCAGCGTCCTGGGACAGGATGGCTACACCTTC	CSVLGQDGYTF
NA	TRBV23-1	TRBJ2-1	NA	TGCGCCAGCAGTCAATCAACCATCTACGGGAGGGGGCCTTACAATGAGCAGTTCTTC	CASSQSTIYGRGPYNEQFF
few	TRBV7-3	TRBJ2-2	TRBD1	TGTGCCAGCAGCGGACAGGGGGCGAACACCGGGGAGCTGTTTTTT	CASSGQGANTGELFF
NA	TRBV5-1	TRBJ2-5	TRBD2	TGCGCCAGCATGGGAGGTTCTAGCGGGAGTTTCGGGGAGACCCAGTACTTC	CASMGGSSGSFGETQYF
NA	TRBV6-1	TRBJ2-3	TRBD2	TGTGCCAGAAATCAATGGACTAGTGGGACAGATACGCAGTATTTT	CARNQWTSGTDTQYF
NA	TRBV9	TRBJ1-1	TRBD1	TGTGCCAGCAGCCCCCGACAGGGCATGGGCACTGAAGCTTTCTTT	CASSPRQGMGTEAFF
NA	TRBV10-3	TRBJ2-7	TRBD2	TGTGCCAGCCGGATCGGGGGGGAGAAGACCGAGCAGTACTTC	CASRIGGEKTEQYF
NA	TRBV4-2	TRBJ2-6	TRBD2	TGTGCCAGCAGCCGAACCGGGACTACGGCTGGGGCCAACGTCCTGACTTTC	CASSRTGTTAGANVLTF
NA	TRBV11-2	TRBJ2-3	NA	TGTGCCAGCAGCGTAAGCGGACTTGACACAGATACGCAGTATTTT	CASSVSGLDTDTQYF
few	TRBV25-1	TRBJ1-1	NA	TGTGCCAGCAGCCTGAGCCAGGGGACTGAAGCTTTCTTT	CASSLSQGTEAFF
NA	TRBV4-3	TRBJ1-6	NA	TGCGCCAGCAGCCAGGGCTATGGTAATTCACCCCTCCACTTT	CASSQGYGNSPLHF
once	TRBV18	TRBJ1-6	TRBD1	TGTGCCAGCTCACCGCAAGACAGGGTGGGTTCACCCCTCCACTTT	CASSPQDRVGSPLHF
NA	TRBV5-6	TRBJ2-7	TRBD2	TGTGCCAGCAGCATTAACAGGGTACTAGCGGAGAGGTACGAGCAGTACTTC	CASSINRVLAERYEQYF
NA	TRBV7-3	TRBJ1-2	NA	TGTGCCAGCAGCTCCGGACAGAGTAACTATGGCTACACCTTC	CASSSGQSNYGYTF
NA	TRBV9	TRBJ2-3	NA	TGTGCCAGCAGCGTAGACGAGCGAAGCACAGATACGCAGTATTTT	CASSVDERSTDTQYF
NA	TRBV7-2	TRBJ2-1	NA	TGTGCCAGCAGCCCTACGGGGAGTGAGCAGTTCTTC	CASSPTGSEQFF
many	TRBV5-1	TRBJ1-3	TRBD1	TGCGCCAGCAGCGTGGGGACAGTCTCTGGAAACACCATATATTTT	CASSVGTVSGNTIYF
NA	TRBV7-9	TRBJ2-7	NA	TGTGCCAGCAGCTTGGGGCTCCAGCCCCACGAGCAGTACTTC	CASSLGLQPHEQYF
NA	TRBV6-6	TRBJ2-1	TRBD1	TGTGCCAGCAGACCCCTAACAGGGGGCAATGAGCAGTTCTTC	CASRPLTGGNEQFF
NA	TRBV7-7	TRBJ2-5	NA	TGTGCTAGCAGCTTTGGGTCGAGCGGGTCGTACCAAGAGACCCAGTACTTC	CASSFGSSGSYQETQYF
NA	TRBV5-4	TRBJ1-4	TRBD1	TGTGCCACCTCACAGGGGGCGGGTAATGAAAAACTGTTTTTT	CATSQGAGNEKLFF
NA	TRBV18	TRBJ2-5	TRBD2	TGTGCCAGCTCACCAATGGGTCGGGTAGCGGGGACGATCCAAGAGACCCAGTACTTC	CASSPMGRVAGTIQETQYF
NA	TRBV5-4	TRBJ2-5	NA	TGTGCCAGCAGCTTACCTAGGGAGACCCAGTACTTC	CASSLPRETQYF
NA	TRBV28	TRBJ2-3	TRBD1	TGTGCCACCCTTACTCGGCGGACAGGGGGCACAGATACGCAGTATTTT	CATLTRRTGGTDTQYF
NA	TRBV6-5	TRBJ2-7	NA	TGTGCCAGCAGTTACTCGATTCAGAATGACTACGAGCAGTACTTC	CASSYSIQNDYEQYF
NA	TRBV20-1	TRBJ2-7	NA	TGCAGTGCCTTGTACTCCTACGAGCAGTACTTC	CSALYSYEQYF
NA	TRBV6-5	TRBJ2-2	NA	TGTGCCAGCAGAGCAGTGGGCGCCGGGGAGCTGTTTTTT	CASRAVGAGELFF
NA	TRBV27	TRBJ2-7	NA	TGTGCCAGCACACTAGTCATCTACGAGCAGTACTTC	CASTLVIYEQYF
NA	TRBV10-3	TRBJ2-7	NA	TGTGCCATCAGTCCGGACAGACCCCCCTACGAGCAGTACTTC	CAISPDRPPYEQYF
NA	TRBV9	TRBJ2-7	NA	TGTGCCAGCAGCGTAGGATGGCAGGGAGGCTACGAGCAGTACTTC	CASSVGWQGGYEQYF
NA	TRBV28	TRBJ1-6	TRBD1	TGTGCCAGCAGTGCTTCACAGGGGAACGATTCACCCCTCCACTTT	CASSASQGNDSPLHF
NA	TRBV7-9	TRBJ1-1	TRBD1	TGTGCCAGCAAAGGGCAGGGGGCTTGGACTGAAGCTTTCTTT	CASKGQGAWTEAFF
NA	TRBV18	TRBJ1-5	NA	TGTGCCAGCTCGCCTCTTTCGGGGGAGCAGCCCCAGCATTTT	CASSPLSGEQPQHF
once	TRBV7-8	TRBJ1-1	NA	TGTGCCAGCAGCTTAGTGGGGAGGGGGGTGGCTGAAGCTTTCTTT	CASSLVGRGVAEAFF
NA	TRBV28	TRBJ1-6	NA	TGTGCCAGCAGTTTACACAGGGATGATTCACCCCTCCACTTT	CASSLHRDDSPLHF
NA	TRBV7-2	TRBJ1-3	NA	TGTGCCAGCAGCGAAGTCGGTAGTAGCTCTGGAAACACCATATATTTT	CASSEVGSSSGNTIYF